This T cell receptor beta chain is from a study of identical twins. General study findings and limits: A cross-sectional statistical analysis, not follow-up of the same donors, supported the conclusions.

V lost 0 bases and J lost 7; bases outside the gene matches: 9. CDR1 DFQATT and CDR2 SNEGSKA come from the germline V gene (reference sequence). The CDR3 has 15 residues. TCRdb fed the 5' RACE reads into MiXCR, producing one record per CDR3 protein. The table has roughly 690,000 distinct CDR3 sequences, around 20% seen once. With no exceptions, donors were healthy Caucasians. Turning to this clonotype: The target antigen is unknown.

These data were also reused for a study on T cells expressing NK-cell markers. That work contributes: HCMV serostatus: seven of eight sequenced donors positive, one negative. As a fraction of CD8+ T cells, dominant NKG2C+ clonotypes reached about 1.0-7.0% in six donors.

The clonotype was recovered from a woman aged 18 to 35 in good health. The chain has TRBV20-1 and TRBJ2-7; 10 bases align to TRBD2. The sample consisted of PBMCs. The CDR3 nucleotides read TGCAGTGCTAGAGATTTCGCTAGCGGGAGTTGGGAGCAGTACTTC. Translated, it gives CSARDFASGSWEQYF.